A single sample gave rise to the 22 T cell receptor beta chains below, sequenced in a study of blood T cell repertoires in COVID-19 (TCRdb year 2020). Library preparation was by the immunoSEQ multiplex PCR assay. TCRdb re-hosts the immuneACCESS table, in-frame sequences only. Its copies lack some clones; in the studies checked, an unresolved V gene accounts for under half of them, and the cause for the rest is not known. The sample table contains about 280,000 clones; only one count was recorded for over 80% of them. The ten largest make up about 4% of the sample. The sequencing input was PBMCs or T cells enriched from blood (not recorded which). All receptors come from a woman in her twenties or thirties with acute COVID-19.

V and J are TRBV19 and TRBJ2-7, with TRBD2 as a possible D gene (6 bases). Germline V lookup: CDR1 LNHDA, CDR2 SQIVND (reference sequence). Between the trimmed V and J ends, which lost 4 bases and 4 bases, there was a span of 14 bases. The CDR3 length is 14 residues. This chain's CDR3 is CASSKSSVNYEQYF. For the CDR3, the DNA is TGTGCCAGTAGTAAGTCTAGCGTCAATTACGAGCAGTACTTC.

This rearrangement joins TRBV19 to TRBJ1-5; TRBD1 matches at 8 bases. The trim removed 7 bases at V and 5 bases at J, leaving 7 bases unmatched. The CDR3 has 14 residues. The germline CDR1 and CDR2 sequences are LNHDA and SQIVND (reference sequence). CDR3 bases: TGTGCCAGTAACCCGACAGGGGTGGATCAGCCCCAGCATTTT. The encoded protein is CASNPTGVDQPQHF.

This clone was seen a single time. V gene TRBV6-2 or TRBV6-3 combines with J gene TRBJ2-5, with a tentative D call TRBD2 (5 bases). Germline assignment: CDR1 MNHEY and CDR2 SVGEGT. The CDR3 is 13 amino acids. V was cut by 5 bases and J by 6 bases, with 13 bases left in between. CDR3 in amino acids: CASSPIGGQTQYF. CDR3 nucleotide sequence: TGTGCCAGCAGTCCAATAGGAGGCCAGACCCAGTACTTC.

The chain links TRBV24-1 to TRBJ2-1; no firm D call. The V end was cut by 3 bases, the J end by 6 bases, with 11 bases between. This CDR3 region has 14 residues. Germline assignment: CDR1 KGHDR and CDR2 SFDVKD. The CDR3 sequence is CATSDIEPLNEQFF. The CDR3 region has the DNA TGTGCCACCAGTGATATTGAGCCTCTCAATGAGCAGTTCTTC.

In this sample, this clone turned up many times. The sample contains more than one DNA sequence encoding this CDR3. The V call is TRBV6-1, the J call TRBJ2-2; 7 bases map to TRBD2. Looked up from germline, CDR1 is MNHNS and CDR2 is SASEGT. The V and J ends lost 1 base and 3 bases, in that order; junction bases with no gene match: 2. The length of the CDR3 is 15 residues. Written as DNA, the CDR3 is TGTGCCAGCAGTGAAGGGGGGGGTCACACCGGGGAGCTGTTTTTT. This gives the protein CASSEGGGHTGELFF.

This clone came up a few times. The rearrangement uses TRBV19 and TRBJ1-5; 8 nucleotides agree with TRBD1. Germline-derived CDR1 and CDR2 are LNHDA and SQIVND (reference sequence). Germline trimming cut 5 bases from V and 3 bases from J; bases unmatched to any gene: 6. The CDR3 spans 15 residues. In DNA, the CDR3 is TGTGCCAGTAGTGCGGACAGGGACTACAATCAGCCCCAGCATTTT. Amino acid sequence: CASSADRDYNQPQHF.

The chain joins TRBV9 to TRBJ1-2, with D maybe TRBD1 (6 bases). The CDR3 loop spans 13 amino acids. In germline, CDR1 is SGDLS, CDR2 YYNGEE. Trimming pared 1 base from V and 2 bases from J, leaving 6 bases between. As DNA, the CDR3 is TGTGCCAGCAGCGTACAGGGGAACTATGGCTACACCTTC. Protein sequence: CASSVQGNYGYTF. Filled out from reference TRBV9 and TRBJ1-2, the complete variable domain reads DSGVTQTPKHLITATGQRVTLRCSPRSGDLSVYWYQQSLDQGLQFLIQYYNGEERAKGNILERFSAQQFPDLHSELNLSSLELGDSALYFCASSVQGNYGYTFGSGTRLTVV.

This chain uses TRBV7-9 with TRBJ1-2, with D tentatively TRBD1 (5 bases). Trimming cost V 4 bases and J 4 bases, with 10 bases left between them. The CDR3 totals 13 residues. CDR1 and CDR2 from the germline V gene are SEHNR and FQNEAQ (reference sequence). The CDR3 DNA sequence: TGTGCCAGCAGCTCCCGGGACTTCTATGGCTACACCTTC. Amino acids: CASSSRDFYGYTF.

This clone was counted a single time. The rearrangement uses TRBV5-8 and TRBJ1-5; no firm D call. CDR1 is SGHTS and CDR2 is YDEGEE in the germline V gene. V was pared by 3 bases and J by 0 bases, with 7 bases between. There are 14 residues in the CDR3. CDR3 nucleotides: TGTGCCAGCAGCTCCACTTATAGCAATCAGCCCCAGCATTTT. It encodes CASSSTYSNQPQHF.

A few counts support this clone. The chain employs TRBV27 and TRBJ2-7; D possibly corresponds to TRBD2 (6 bases). With 8 bases removed from V and 3 bases from J, the gap between germline ends came to 14 bases. CDR3 size: 13 residues. Germline CDR1 is MNHEY and CDR2 is SMNVEV (reference sequence). CDR3 sequence: CASPLGGCYEQYF. The CDR3 coding sequence is TGTGCCAGCCCCCTGGGGGGATGCTACGAGCAGTACTTC.

This chain uses TRBV10-2 with TRBJ2-7; perhaps TRBD1 as D (5 bases). Trimming removed 2 bases at V and 7 bases at J, with 15 bases between. The CDR3 contains 14 residues. Germline assignment: CDR1 WSHSY and CDR2 SAAADI. CDR3 nucleotides: TGCGCCAGCAGTGAGGGAGCAGGGCTCTGGGAGCAGTACTTC. Amino acids: CASSEGAGLWEQYF.

The V and J genes are TRBV6-1 and TRBJ1-2, with 9 bases lining up with TRBD1. The CDR3 spans 16 residues. CDR1 MNHNS and CDR2 SASEGT come from the germline V gene. J gave up 5 bases and V 0 bases, and 7 bases lay outside the gene matches. This CDR3 reads CASSEAHGTGPYGYTF. CDR3 coding DNA: TGTGCCAGCAGTGAAGCGCACGGGACAGGGCCATATGGCTACACCTTC.

The chain carries TRBV7-2 and TRBJ1-1, with 9 bases identical to TRBD1. The CDR3 runs 15 residues. CDR1 is SGHTA and CDR2 is FQGNSA in the germline V gene. V dropped 0 bases and J dropped 4; count of bases not matched to a gene: 3. The CDR3 nucleotides are TGTGCCAGCAGCTTAGCACAGGGGGCCCTCACTGAAGCTTTCTTT. Translation gives CASSLAQGALTEAFF.

This sequence joins TRBV14 and TRBJ2-1; no reliable D call. CDR1 is SGHDN and CDR2 is FVKESK in the germline V gene. This CDR3 has 15 amino acids. Deletions cut 0 bases from V and 5 bases from J, with 11 bases between. The CDR3 protein is CASSQDRSRDNEQFF. CDR3 bases: TGTGCCAGCAGCCAAGATCGGAGCAGAGACAATGAGCAGTTCTTC.

This chain connects TRBV11-2 to TRBJ2-7; 8 bases fit TRBD2. The CDR3 is 14 residues long. From germline, CDR1 is SGHAT and CDR2 FQNNGV. The V segment lost 6 bases and the J segment 3 bases; nucleotides outside the gene matches: 7. CDR3 loop: CASRFSGIDYEQYF. In DNA, the CDR3 is TGTGCCAGCAGATTTAGCGGGATCGACTACGAGCAGTACTTC.

The chain employs TRBV4-1 and TRBJ2-1; 8 positions match TRBD1. J was trimmed by 2 bases and V by 6 bases; bases with no gene match: 9. Germline CDR1 and CDR2: MGHRA and YSYEKL. The CDR3 runs to 16 residues. CDR3 coding DNA: TGCGCCAGCAGTCAATTCGGACAGGGAACCTACAATGAGCAGTTCTTC. Translating gives CASSQFGQGTYNEQFF.

This clone was observed a handful of times. The chain joins TRBV13 to TRBJ2-4, with 11 bases that match TRBD1. The CDR3 runs 16 residues. V gave up 5 bases and J gave up 1 base; unmatched junction bases: 4. Germline CDR1 reads PRHDT; CDR2 reads FYEKMQ (reference sequence). The CDR3: CASSPRTGGAKNIQYF. In DNA, the CDR3 is TGTGCCAGCAGCCCTCGGACAGGGGGCGCCAAAAACATTCAGTACTTC.

V and J are TRBV6-2 or TRBV6-3 and TRBJ2-1; 10 bases match TRBD2. Germline V CDR1 and CDR2: MNHEY, SVGEGT. The CDR3 is 16 amino acids. After removal of 0 bases from V and 7 bases from J, the junction contained 6 bases not matched to a gene. CDR3 in DNA: TGTGCCAGCAGTTACTCTCTAGCGGGAGTGAGGAATGAGCAGTTCTTC. Its protein is CASSYSLAGVRNEQFF.

This chain connects TRBV7-9 to TRBJ2-1, with a possible D match to TRBD2 (5 bases). Trimming shortened V by 0 bases and J by 6 bases, and 12 bases separated the two germline ends. The CDR3 totals 15 residues. The germline V gene has CDR1 SEHNR and CDR2 FQNEAQ (reference sequence). CDR3 amino acids: CASSLAGLTINEQFF. CDR3 coding DNA: TGTGCCAGCAGCTTAGCAGGGCTGACTATCAATGAGCAGTTCTTC.

This chain connects TRBV4-1 to TRBJ2-2, with D possibly TRBD2 on 6 matching bases. The germline gives CDR1 MGHRA, CDR2 YSYEKL. V was trimmed by 3 bases and J by 5 bases, leaving 13 bases between them. The CDR3 loop spans 15 amino acids. The CDR3 protein is CASSHTGAWTGELFF. The CDR3 DNA reads TGCGCCAGCAGCCACACGGGAGCATGGACCGGGGAGCTGTTTTTT.

This chain connects TRBV19 to TRBJ2-3; 8 bases line up with TRBD2. The germline CDR1 and CDR2 sequences are LNHDA and SQIVND (reference sequence). There are 16 residues in the CDR3. After removal of 10 bases from V and 3 bases from J, the junction contained 15 bases not matched to a gene. CDR3: CATRRLGGGTTDTQYF. The DNA of the CDR3 is TGTGCCACCCGACGTCTCGGGGGGGGCACAACAGATACGCAGTATTTT. The complete variable domain, with remaining parts taken from reference TRBV19 and TRBJ2-3, reads DGGITQSPKYLFRKEGQNVTLSCEQNLNHDAMYWYRQDPGQGLRLIYYSQIVNDFQKGDIAEGYSVSREKKESFPLTVTSAQKNPTAFYLCATRRLGGGTTDTQYFGPGTRLTVL.

This sequence joins TRBV28 and TRBJ1-5; D is unresolved. The CDR3 contains 14 residues. Trimming shortened V by 4 bases and J by 7 bases, and 14 bases separated the two germline ends. CDR1 is MDHEN, CDR2 SYDVKM, per germline. The CDR3 protein is CASSSLLLGQPQHF. In nucleotides, the CDR3 is TGTGCCAGCAGTTCCCTCCTGCTCGGGCAGCCCCAGCATTTT.